A selection of T cell receptor beta chains follows, all from one sample in a study of blood T cell repertoires in COVID-19. Here immunoSEQ multiplex PCR was the method, and the copy in TCRdb shows in-frame clones only, minus some. The table lists fewer than 70,000 clones, approximately 86% of them singletons. The specimen was peripheral blood. Receptors originate from a man aged 40-49 years with COVID-19, enrolled during active disease. Both conserved end residues are trimmed from each CDR3.

j_gene: TRBJ1-4
v_gene: TRBV6-5
CDR3aa: ASSSGQRREKLF

j_gene: TRBJ1-2
v_gene: TRBV28
CDR3aa: ASVGQGVGGYT

j_gene: TRBJ2-3
v_gene: TRBV5-1
CDR3aa: ASSLARQRGVTDTQY

j_gene: TRBJ1-4
v_gene: TRBV15
CDR3aa: ATSPRQGEEKLF

j_gene: TRBJ2-7
v_gene: TRBV11-3
CDR3aa: ASSLDGYEQY

j_gene: TRBJ2-7
v_gene: TRBV15
CDR3aa: ATSRVPSGGDEQY

j_gene: TRBJ1-5
v_gene: TRBV10-2
CDR3aa: ASRTGTGGQPQH

j_gene: TRBJ2-7
v_gene: TRBV9
CDR3aa: ASSPGQGMNEQY

j_gene: TRBJ1-5
v_gene: TRBV4-1
CDR3aa: ASSPVGGINQPQH

j_gene: TRBJ1-1
v_gene: TRBV5-1
CDR3aa: ASSLAGVSEAF

j_gene: TRBJ1-6
v_gene: TRBV27
CDR3aa: ASSLGGQRYSPLH

j_gene: TRBJ2-1
v_gene: TRBV6-1
CDR3aa: ASSEPGQGGNEQF

j_gene: TRBJ1-2
v_gene: TRBV5-1
CDR3aa: ASSLVGNVNYGYT

j_gene: TRBJ2-3
v_gene: TRBV5-1
CDR3aa: ASSLGRITDTQY

j_gene: TRBJ1-5
v_gene: TRBV18
CDR3aa: ASPRVAGTIYQPQH

j_gene: TRBJ1-6
v_gene: TRBV5-4
CDR3aa: ASSWDRSNSPLH

j_gene: TRBJ2-7
v_gene: TRBV6-5
CDR3aa: ASSYGGVSSYEQY

j_gene: TRBJ2-5
v_gene: TRBV30
CDR3aa: AWRVLSGETQY

j_gene: TRBJ2-3
v_gene: TRBV30
CDR3aa: AWRGRGETDTQY

j_gene: TRBJ1-4
v_gene: TRBV30
CDR3aa: AGLEVGSGSEKLF

j_gene: TRBJ1-2
v_gene: TRBV5-4
CDR3aa: ASSTDRGASGYT

j_gene: TRBJ1-1
v_gene: TRBV7-9
CDR3aa: AGKTANTEAF

j_gene: TRBJ1-5
v_gene: TRBV7-6
CDR3aa: ASSLKRGLSNQPQH

j_gene: TRBJ2-1
v_gene: TRBV2
CDR3aa: ASSELRVRNYNEQF

j_gene: TRBJ2-1
v_gene: TRBV29-1
CDR3aa: SAQNRSYYNEQF

j_gene: TRBJ2-6
v_gene: TRBV9
CDR3aa: ASSYEKQGIRVNVLT

j_gene: TRBJ2-7
v_gene: TRBV18
CDR3aa: ASSPGTEGEQY